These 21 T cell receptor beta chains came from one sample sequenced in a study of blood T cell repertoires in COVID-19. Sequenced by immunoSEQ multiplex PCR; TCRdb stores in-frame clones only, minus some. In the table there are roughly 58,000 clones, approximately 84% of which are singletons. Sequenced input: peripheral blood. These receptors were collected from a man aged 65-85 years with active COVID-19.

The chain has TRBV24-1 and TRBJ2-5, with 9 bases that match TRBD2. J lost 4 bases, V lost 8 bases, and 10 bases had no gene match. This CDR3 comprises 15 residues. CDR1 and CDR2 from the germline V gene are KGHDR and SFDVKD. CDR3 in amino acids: CATKVGGRAAETQYF. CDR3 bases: TGTGCCACCAAAGTAGGCGGGAGGGCCGCAGAGACCCAGTACTTC.

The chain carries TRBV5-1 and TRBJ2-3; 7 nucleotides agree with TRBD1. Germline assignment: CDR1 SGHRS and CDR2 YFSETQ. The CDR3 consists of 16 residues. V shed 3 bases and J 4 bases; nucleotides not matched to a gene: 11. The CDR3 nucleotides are TGCGCCAGCAGCTCGCGACAGGGAAGGTTGGCAGATACGCAGTATTTT. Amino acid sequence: CASSSRQGRLADTQYF.

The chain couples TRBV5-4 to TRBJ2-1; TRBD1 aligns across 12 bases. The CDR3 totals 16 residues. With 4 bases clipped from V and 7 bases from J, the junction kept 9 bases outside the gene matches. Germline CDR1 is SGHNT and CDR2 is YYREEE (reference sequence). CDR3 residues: CASSPPGQGARNEQFF. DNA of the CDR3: TGTGCCAGCAGCCCCCCGGGACAGGGGGCGCGAAATGAGCAGTTCTTC.

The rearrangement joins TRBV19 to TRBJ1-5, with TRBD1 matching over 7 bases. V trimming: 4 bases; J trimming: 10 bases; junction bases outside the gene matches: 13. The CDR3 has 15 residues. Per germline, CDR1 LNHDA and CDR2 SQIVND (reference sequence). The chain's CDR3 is CASSTRQGGWGPQHF. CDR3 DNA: TGTGCCAGTAGTACGCGACAGGGAGGCTGGGGTCCCCAGCATTTT.

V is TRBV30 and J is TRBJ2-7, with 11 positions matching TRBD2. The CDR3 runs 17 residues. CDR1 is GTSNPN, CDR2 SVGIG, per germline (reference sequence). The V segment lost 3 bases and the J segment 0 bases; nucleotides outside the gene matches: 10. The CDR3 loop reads CAWRGRLAGPYSYEQYF. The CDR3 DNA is TGTGCCTGGAGGGGTCGACTAGCGGGACCTTACTCCTACGAGCAGTACTTC.

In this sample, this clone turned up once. The DNA of the CDR3 is TGTGCCAGCAGCGTAGCAGGGACACGGAACACTGAAGCTTTCTTT. This gives the protein CASSVAGTRNTEAFF. The rearrangement uses TRBV9 and TRBJ1-1; TRBD1 might be the D (6 bases). The germline V gene encodes CDR1 SGDLS and CDR2 YYNGEE. This CDR3 region has 15 residues. The V and J ends lost 0 bases and 1 base respectively, with 10 bases between them.

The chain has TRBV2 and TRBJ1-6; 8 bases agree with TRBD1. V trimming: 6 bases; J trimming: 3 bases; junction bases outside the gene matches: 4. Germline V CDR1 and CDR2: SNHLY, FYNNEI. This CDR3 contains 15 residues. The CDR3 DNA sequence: TGTGCCAGCAGCATGACAGGGGACTATAATTCACCCCTCCACTTT. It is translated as CASSMTGDYNSPLHF. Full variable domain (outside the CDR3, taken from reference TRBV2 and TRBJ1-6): EPEVTQTPSHQVTQMGQEVILRCVPISNHLYFYWYRQILGQKVEFLVSFYNNEISEKSEIFDDQFSVERPDGSNFTLKIRSTKLEDSAMYFCASSMTGDYNSPLHFGNGTRLTVT.

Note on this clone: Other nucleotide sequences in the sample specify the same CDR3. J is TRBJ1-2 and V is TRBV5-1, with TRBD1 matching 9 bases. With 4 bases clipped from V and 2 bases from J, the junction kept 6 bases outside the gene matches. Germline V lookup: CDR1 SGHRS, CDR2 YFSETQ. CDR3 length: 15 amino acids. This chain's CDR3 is CASSLAGTGNYGYTF. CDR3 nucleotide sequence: TGCGCCAGCAGCCTAGCCGGGACAGGGAACTATGGCTACACCTTC.

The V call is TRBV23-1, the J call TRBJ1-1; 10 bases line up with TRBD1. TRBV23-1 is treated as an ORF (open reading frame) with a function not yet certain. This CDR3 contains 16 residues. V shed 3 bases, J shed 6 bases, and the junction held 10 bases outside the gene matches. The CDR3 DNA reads TGCGCCAGCAGTCAGACCGACCGACAGGGGGCCCCTGAAGCTTTCTTT. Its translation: CASSQTDRQGAPEAFF.

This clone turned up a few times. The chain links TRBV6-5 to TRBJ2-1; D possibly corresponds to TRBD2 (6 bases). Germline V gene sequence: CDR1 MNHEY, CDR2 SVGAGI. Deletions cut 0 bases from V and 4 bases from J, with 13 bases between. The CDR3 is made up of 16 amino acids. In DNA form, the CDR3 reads TGTGCCAGCAGTTACTCTCCAGGCCGGGGGTACAATGAGCAGTTCTTC. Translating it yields CASSYSPGRGYNEQFF.

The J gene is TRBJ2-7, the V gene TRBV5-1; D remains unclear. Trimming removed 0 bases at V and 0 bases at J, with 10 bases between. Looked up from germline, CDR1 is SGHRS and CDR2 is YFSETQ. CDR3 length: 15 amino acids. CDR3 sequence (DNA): TGCGCCAGCAGCTTGGGTTCGGGTGACTCCTACGAGCAGTACTTC. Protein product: CASSLGSGDSYEQYF.

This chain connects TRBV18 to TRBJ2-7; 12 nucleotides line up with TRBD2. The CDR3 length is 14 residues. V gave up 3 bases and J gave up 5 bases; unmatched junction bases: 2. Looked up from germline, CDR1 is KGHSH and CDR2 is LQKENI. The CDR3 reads CASSPTSGSHEQYF. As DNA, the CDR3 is TGTGCCAGCTCACCGACTAGCGGGAGCCACGAGCAGTACTTC.

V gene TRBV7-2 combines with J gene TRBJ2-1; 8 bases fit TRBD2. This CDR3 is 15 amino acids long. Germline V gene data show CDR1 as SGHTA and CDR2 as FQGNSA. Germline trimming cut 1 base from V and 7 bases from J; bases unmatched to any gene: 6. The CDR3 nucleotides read TGTGCCAGCAGCTTAGACAGCGGGAGTAGAAATGAGCAGTTCTTC. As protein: CASSLDSGSRNEQFF.

The CDR3, as DNA: TGCGCCAGCAGCCAAGATTCACAGGGGTATTACGAGCAGTACTTC. This codes for CASSQDSQGYYEQYF. This chain connects TRBV4-3 to TRBJ2-7; TRBD1 matches 7 bases. Trimming removed 0 bases from V and 4 bases from J; junction bases left unmatched: 6. The CDR3 consists of 15 residues. Germline values: CDR1 LGHNA, CDR2 YSLEER.

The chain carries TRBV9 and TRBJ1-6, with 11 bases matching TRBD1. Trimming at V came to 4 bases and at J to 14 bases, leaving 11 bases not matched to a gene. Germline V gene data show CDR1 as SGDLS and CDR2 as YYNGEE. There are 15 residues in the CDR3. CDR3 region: CASSKRDRGDGALHF. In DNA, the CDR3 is TGTGCCAGCAGCAAACGGGACAGGGGGGATGGGGCCCTCCACTTT.

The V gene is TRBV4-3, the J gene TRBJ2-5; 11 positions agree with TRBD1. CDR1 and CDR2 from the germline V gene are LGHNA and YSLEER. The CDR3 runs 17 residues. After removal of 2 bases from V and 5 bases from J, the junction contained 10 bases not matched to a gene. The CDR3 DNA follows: TGCGCCAGCAGCCAACAACGGACAGGGGGCTCGTGGGAGACCCAGTACTTC. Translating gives CASSQQRTGGSWETQYF.

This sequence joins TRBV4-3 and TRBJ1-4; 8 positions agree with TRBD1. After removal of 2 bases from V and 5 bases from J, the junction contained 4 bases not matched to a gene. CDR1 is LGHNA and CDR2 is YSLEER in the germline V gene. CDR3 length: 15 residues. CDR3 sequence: CASSQNTGGNEKLFF. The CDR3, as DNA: TGCGCCAGCAGCCAAAATACAGGGGGGAATGAAAAACTGTTTTTT.

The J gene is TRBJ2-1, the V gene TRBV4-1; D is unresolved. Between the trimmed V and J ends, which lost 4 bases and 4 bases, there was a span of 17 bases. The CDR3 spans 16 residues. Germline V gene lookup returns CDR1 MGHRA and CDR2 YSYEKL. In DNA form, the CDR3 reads TGCGCCAGCAGCCGCTTGTTTAGTCGCGCGTACAATGAGCAGTTCTTC. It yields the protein CASSRLFSRAYNEQFF.

The CDR3 sequence is CASSPARLNTEAFF. The CDR3 nucleotides are TGTGCCAGCAGCCCGGCGCGGCTGAACACTGAAGCTTTCTTT. The chain uses TRBV11-2 and TRBJ1-1; D unclear. The CDR3 covers 14 residues. Germline CDR1 is SGHAT and CDR2 is FQNNGV. Trimming took 5 bases from V and 0 from J, leaving 10 bases between them.

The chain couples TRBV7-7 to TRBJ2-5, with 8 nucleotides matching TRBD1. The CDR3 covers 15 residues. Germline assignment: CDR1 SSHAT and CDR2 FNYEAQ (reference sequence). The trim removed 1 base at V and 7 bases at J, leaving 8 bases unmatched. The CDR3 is CASSLEGTGLGTQYF. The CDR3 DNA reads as TGTGCCAGCAGCTTAGAGGGGACAGGCCTGGGGACCCAGTACTTC.

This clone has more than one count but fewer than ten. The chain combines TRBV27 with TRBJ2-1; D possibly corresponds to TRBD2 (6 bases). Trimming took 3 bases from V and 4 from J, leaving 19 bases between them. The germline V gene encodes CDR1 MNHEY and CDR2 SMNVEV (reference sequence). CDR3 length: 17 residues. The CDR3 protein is CASSLGWGAGIYNEQFF. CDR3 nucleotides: TGTGCCAGCAGTTTGGGATGGGGAGCGGGCATTTACAATGAGCAGTTCTTC.